This T cell receptor beta chain was retrieved from a study of technical replicates of blood from a handful of donors. The protocol was immunoSEQ multiplex PCR, while the TCRdb copy is restricted to in-frame clones and leaves out a portion. The data hold 75,000 to 95,000 clones, with around 90% observed a single time. This CDR3 spans 15 amino acids. This sequence originates from a human donor in good health. The source material was T cells isolated from PBMCs. The chain uses TRBV21-1 and TRBJ2-2; no check of the table's D call, TRBD1, against the DNA was made. TRBV21-1 corresponds to a pseudogene. The CDR3 loop reads CASSETGQNTGELFF. The CDR3 coding sequence is TGTGCCAGCAGCGAAACAGGTCAGAACACCGGGGAGCTGTTTTTT.